The sample holds a few counts of the clone carrying this TCR beta chain. The antigen remains undetermined. The data originate from a study of EBV T-cell therapy then PD-1 blockade in nasopharyngeal carcinoma. Noted treatment: AdE1-LMPpoly-expanded autologous EBV-specific T-cell therapy followed by anti-PD-1 nivolumab. Germline CDR1 is LNHNV and CDR2 is YYDKDF (reference sequence). The V gene end was trimmed by 1 base and the J gene end by 5 bases; junction bases not matched to a gene: 11. This CDR3 spans 17 amino acids. Sequencing used immunoSEQ multiplex PCR; TCRdb keeps in-frame clones, though not all of them. This sample carries tens of thousands of clones, 75% to 90% of them seen once, and the ten largest clones take approximately 29%.

The TCR sequence derives from a man in his forties with nasopharyngeal carcinoma. The rearrangement joins TRBV15 to TRBJ1-5; the match to TRBD1 covers 7 bases. The sequences come from CD8+ T cells from blood, collected at roughly day 61 from a patient whose treatment included autologous EBV-specific T cells and nivolumab. This CDR3 is CATSRGQGGRRHQPQHF. CDR3 nucleotide sequence: TGTGCCACCAGCAGAGGACAGGGAGGGAGAAGGCATCAGCCCCAGCATTTT.